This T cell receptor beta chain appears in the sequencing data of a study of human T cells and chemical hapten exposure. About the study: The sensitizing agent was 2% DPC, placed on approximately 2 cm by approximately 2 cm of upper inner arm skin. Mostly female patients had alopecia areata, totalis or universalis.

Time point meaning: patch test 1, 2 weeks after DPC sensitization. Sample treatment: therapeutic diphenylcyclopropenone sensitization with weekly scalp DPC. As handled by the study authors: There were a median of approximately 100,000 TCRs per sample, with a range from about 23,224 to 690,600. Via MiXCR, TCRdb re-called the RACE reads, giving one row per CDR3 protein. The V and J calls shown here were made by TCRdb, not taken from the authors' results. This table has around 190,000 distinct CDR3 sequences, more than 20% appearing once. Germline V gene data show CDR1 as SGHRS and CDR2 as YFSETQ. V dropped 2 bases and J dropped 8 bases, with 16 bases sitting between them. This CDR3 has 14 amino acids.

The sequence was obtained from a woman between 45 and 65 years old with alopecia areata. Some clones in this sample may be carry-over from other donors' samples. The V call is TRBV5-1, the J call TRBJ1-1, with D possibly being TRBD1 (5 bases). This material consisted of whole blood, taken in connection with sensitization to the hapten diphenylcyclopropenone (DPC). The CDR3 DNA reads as TGCGCCAGCAGCTTTGAGCCTGCGGGGACCGAAGCTTTCTTT. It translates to CASSFEPAGTEAFF.